The T cell receptor beta chain under discussion was sequenced for a study of blood T cell repertoires in COVID-19. Study background: Some COVID-19 samples were acute and others convalescent; all came from the United States, Italy and Spain. PBMCs, B-cell-depleted T cells, or T cells provided the cDNA or gDNA that made up the material.

Methods used by the authors: Researchers report that nucleated cell counts were estimated from reference gene primer amplification. Produced via immunoSEQ multiplex PCR; TCRdb's table is partial and in-frame only. Clonal size and the V and J genes are those of that table, whereas D and trimming came from the DNA. The sample lists roughly 220,000 clones; about four fifths were seen once. The TCR comes from a woman aged 80 or over with COVID-19, enrolled during active disease. The material sequenced was peripheral blood.

The CDR3 reads CASSPTLTGPYEQYF. CDR3 DNA sequence: TGTGCCAGCTCACCAACCCTGACAGGCCCTTACGAGCAGTACTTC. This sequence joins TRBV18 and TRBJ2-7; TRBD1 might be the D (6 bases). With 2 bases removed from V and 4 bases from J, the gap between germline ends came to 15 bases. The CDR3 has 15 amino acids. Germline loops: CDR1 KGHSH, CDR2 LQKENI.